The following is a T cell receptor beta chain sequence with its context. Its target is not known. The sample comes from a study of lymphopenia after photon versus proton radiotherapy. Findings and limits, study-wide: Post-nadir diversity loss with photons came from oligoclonal expansion, particularly CD8+ Temra cells.

The length of the CDR3 is 15 residues. Trimming shortened V by 3 bases and J by 4 bases, and 15 bases separated the two germline ends. Germline values: CDR1 MGHDK, CDR2 SYGVNS. The repertoire was sequenced with immunoSEQ multiplex PCR; TCRdb's copy has only in-frame clones and lacks some. The sample contains 37,000 or so clones, about 86% of which appear only once. Sequenced material: peripheral blood, taken from a patient treated with proton-based radiotherapy. The TCR sequence derives from a woman in her 70s with pancreatic cancer. Some clones in this sample may be carry-over from other donors' samples. The rearrangement links TRBV25-1 to TRBJ2-5, with TRBD1 as a possible D gene (6 bases). DNA for the CDR3: TGTGCCAGCAGTGAGGGGACAAACTGGGGAGAGACCCAGTACTTC. Translated: CASSEGTNWGETQYF. The full variable domain, rest sourced from reference TRBV25-1 and TRBJ2-5, is EADIYQTPRYLVIGTGKKITLECSQTMGHDKMYWYQQDPGMELHLIHYSYGVNSTEKGDLSSESTVSRIRTEHFPLTLESARPSHTSQYLCASSEGTNWGETQYFGPGTRLLVL.